Reported below is one T cell receptor (beta chain). This sample was included in a study of blood T cell repertoires in COVID-19. Study in general: Both acute and convalescent COVID-19 samples were obtained from the United States, Italy and Spain. T cells, B-cell-depleted T cells, or PBMCs supplied cDNA or gDNA.

In the authors' workflow: Reference gene primers were amplified, and this amplification served to estimate nucleated cell counts. This table comes from immunoSEQ multiplex PCR, and its TCRdb copy is limited to in-frame clones, with some not included. D and trimming were read from the DNA, whereas the V and J calls and clone size are those reported in that table. The profile shows around 300,000 clones, around 89% of them singletons. The CDR3 is made up of 16 amino acids. CDR1 and CDR2 from the germline V gene are SGDLS and YYNGEE. Trimming removed 1 base from V and 2 bases from J; junction bases left unmatched: 7.

The receptor's source is a middle-aged woman with acute or convalescent COVID-19. V and J are TRBV9 and TRBJ2-5, with TRBD1 matching over 8 bases. Sequencing was performed on peripheral blood. DNA of the CDR3: TGTGCCAGCAGCGTATCCCGAGGACAGGGTCAAGAGACCCAGTACTTC. It encodes CASSVSRGQGQETQYF.